This T cell receptor (beta chain) is from a study of OX40 agonist ivuxolimab in advanced cancers. Germline assignment: CDR1 MNHNS and CDR2 SASEGT. Trimming stripped 6 bases from V and 4 bases from J, with 10 bases between. CDR3 length equals 13 residues. TCRdb's table, derived via immunoSEQ multiplex PCR, lists solely in-frame clones and lacks some. This table has about 19,000 clones, less than 75% appearing once. This chain links TRBV6-1 with TRBJ2-1, with D uncertain. This receptor was identified in an adult with an advanced solid tumor such as melanoma, head and neck, liver or kidney cancer. The sample was CD4+ or CD8+ T cells sorted from blood, taken in a trial of the OX40 agonist ivuxolimab. The CDR3 sequence: CASRGQPYNEQFF. In nucleotides, the CDR3 is TGTGCCAGCAGGGGCCAGCCTTACAATGAGCAGTTCTTC.